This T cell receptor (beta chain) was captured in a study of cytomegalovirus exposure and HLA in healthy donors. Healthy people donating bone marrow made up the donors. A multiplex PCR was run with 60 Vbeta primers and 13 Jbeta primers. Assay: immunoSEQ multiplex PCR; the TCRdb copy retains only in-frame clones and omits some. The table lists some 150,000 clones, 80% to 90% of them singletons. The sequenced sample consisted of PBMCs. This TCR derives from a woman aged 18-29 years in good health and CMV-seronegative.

CDR3 residues: CASSQVVAGGDEQFF. CDR3 nucleotide sequence: TGTGCCAGCAGCCAAGTGGTAGCGGGAGGGGACGAGCAGTTCTTC. The chain employs TRBV4-2 and TRBJ2-1, with TRBD2 matching 11 bases. CDR3 length: 15 residues. Losses at the gene ends were 1 base for V and 10 bases for J; bases not matched to a gene: 6. Germline assignment: CDR1 LGHNA and CDR2 YNFKEQ.